A selection of T cell receptor beta chains follows, all from one sample in a study of blood T cell repertoires in COVID-19. The data were produced by immunoSEQ multiplex PCR, yet TCRdb's version contains in-frame clones alone and is incomplete. The repertoire includes approximately 220,000 clones, roughly 89% of them detected once, and more than 13% sits in the top ten. Source material: PBMCs or T cells enriched from blood (not recorded which). Receptors originate from a man aged 25-45 years who had been exposed to COVID-19. Both conserved end residues are part of each CDR3. Each record gives: clone size, V gene, D gene, J gene, CDR3 protein, CDR3 DNA. A D gene is named only where the DNA matches it firmly. The size field is filled for only some rows; it gives once, few, many or a size class.

-	TRBV7-2	-	TRBJ2-4	CASSLDGPSQVQYF	TGTGCCAGCAGCTTGGACGGCCCTAGCCAGGTTCAGTACTTC
-	TRBV27	-	TRBJ1-3	CASRRTASSGNTIYF	TGTGCCAGCAGAAGGACAGCCAGCTCTGGAAACACCATATATTTT
-	TRBV6-5	TRBD1	TRBJ1-6	CASTGQGISPLHF	TGTGCCAGCACAGGACAGGGTATTTCACCCCTCCACTTT
-	TRBV24-1	TRBD2	TRBJ2-7	CATSDLIGTSGSYEQYF	TGTGCCACCAGTGATTTGATAGGGACTAGCGGCTCCTACGAGCAGTACTTC
-	TRBV6-5	-	TRBJ2-7	CASRTSETLVHEQYF	TGTGCCAGCAGGACCTCCGAGACACTCGTTCACGAGCAGTACTTC
-	TRBV2	TRBD2	TRBJ2-3	CASSSSGGADTQYF	TGTGCCAGCAGTTCAAGCGGGGGGGCAGATACGCAGTATTTT
-	TRBV19	-	TRBJ2-2	CASSMSVGELFF	TGTGCCAGTAGTATGTCGGTCGGGGAGCTGTTTTTT
once	TRBV6-1	-	TRBJ2-7	CASSEDHRSSEQYF	TGTGCCAGCAGTGAAGACCACAGGTCATCCGAGCAGTACTTC
-	TRBV7-9	-	TRBJ1-2	CASSLLFENYGYTF	TGTGCCAGCAGCTTGCTGTTTGAGAACTATGGCTACACCTTC
-	TRBV7-9	-	TRBJ1-5	CASSPSDSDQPQHF	TGTGCCAGCAGCCCCTCGGACTCGGATCAGCCCCAGCATTTT
-	TRBV4-3	TRBD2	TRBJ2-5	CASSQDGRSGGGSETQYF	TGCGCCAGCAGCCAAGATGGGAGGTCGGGCGGGGGATCGGAGACCCAGTACTTC
-	TRBV27	TRBD1	TRBJ2-7	CASSLDRGSTKQYF	TGTGCCAGCAGTCTTGACAGGGGGTCTACGAAGCAGTACTTC
few	TRBV19	TRBD1	TRBJ2-7	CASSRPPTGGDEQYF	TGTGCCAGTAGTAGACCACCGACAGGGGGTGACGAGCAGTACTTC
-	TRBV7-8	-	TRBJ1-1	CASSPLDLGAFF	TGTGCCAGCAGCCCGCTAGACTTAGGAGCTTTCTTT
-	TRBV5-1	-	TRBJ1-4	CASSLRRQGNEKLFF	TGCGCCAGCAGCTTGAGGAGGCAGGGGAATGAAAAACTGTTTTTT
-	TRBV27	-	TRBJ1-1	CASGENLLNTEAFF	TGTGCCAGCGGGGAGAATTTACTGAACACTGAAGCTTTCTTT
-	TRBV7-9	TRBD1	TRBJ1-5	CASSLGDSSNQPQHF	TGTGCCAGCAGCTTAGGGGACAGTAGCAATCAGCCCCAGCATTTT
-	TRBV7-3	TRBD2	TRBJ2-3	CASSSGGAADTQYF	TGTGCCAGCAGCTCCGGGGGGGCGGCAGATACGCAGTATTTT
-	TRBV27	-	TRBJ1-5	CASSSESRAGQPQHF	TGTGCCAGCAGTTCGGAGAGCAGGGCTGGGCAGCCCCAGCATTTT
-	TRBV6-5	-	TRBJ2-2	CASSYYSGGTGELFF	TGTGCCAGCAGTTACTATTCAGGGGGGACCGGGGAGCTGTTTTTT